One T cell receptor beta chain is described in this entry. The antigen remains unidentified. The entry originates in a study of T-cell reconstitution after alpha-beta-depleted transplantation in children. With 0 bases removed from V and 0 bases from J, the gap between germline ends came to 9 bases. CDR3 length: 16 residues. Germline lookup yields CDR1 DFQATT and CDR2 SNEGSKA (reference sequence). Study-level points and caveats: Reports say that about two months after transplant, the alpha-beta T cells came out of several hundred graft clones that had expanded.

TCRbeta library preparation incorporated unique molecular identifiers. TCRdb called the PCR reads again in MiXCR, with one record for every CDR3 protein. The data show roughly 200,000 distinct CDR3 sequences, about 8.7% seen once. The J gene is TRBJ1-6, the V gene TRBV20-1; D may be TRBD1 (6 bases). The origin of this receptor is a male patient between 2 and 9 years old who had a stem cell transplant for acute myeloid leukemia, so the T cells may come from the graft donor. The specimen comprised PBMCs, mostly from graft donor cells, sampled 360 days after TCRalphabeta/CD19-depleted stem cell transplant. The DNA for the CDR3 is TGCAGTGCTAGAGACAGGGGAACCTCCTATAATTCACCCCTCCACTTT. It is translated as CSARDRGTSYNSPLHF.